Listed below are T cell receptor beta chains from one sample, sequenced in a study of CXCR3-negative and CXCR3-positive naive CD8 T cells. For each CDR3 protein, TCRdb gives one entry from its re-call of the 5' RACE reads, without DNA. The sample data list 28,000 or so distinct CDR3 sequences. The sample taken for sequencing was naive CXCR3- CD8+ T cells from blood. The receptors originated from a human donor in good health. Some clones in this sample may be carry-over from other donors' samples. The CDR3 runs from the conserved cysteine through the conserved F or W. Each record gives: J gene, clone size, V gene, CDR3 length, CDR3 protein. Size values are once, few and many counts, or a class for expanded clones, and some rows have none.

J: TRBJ2-1; size: .; V: TRBV6-5; length: 13; CDR3: CASSSRLTLEQFF
J: TRBJ2-7; size: .; V: TRBV5-1; length: 13; CDR3: CASSPKASYEQYF
J: TRBJ2-7; size: .; V: TRBV28; length: 12; CDR3: CASSSDRGEQYF
J: TRBJ2-1; size: .; V: TRBV18; length: 14; CDR3: CASSPDRVLNEQFF
J: TRBJ2-3; size: .; V: TRBV28; length: 14; CDR3: CASSLAIGSDTQYF
J: TRBJ1-1; size: .; V: TRBV4-3; length: 14; CDR3: CASSYGTVNTEAFF
J: TRBJ2-1; size: .; V: TRBV7-3; length: 15; CDR3: CASSQGLAGNNEQFF
J: TRBJ1-2; size: .; V: TRBV29-1; length: 15; CDR3: CSLDRANIKNYGYTF
J: TRBJ1-4; size: .; V: TRBV12-3/TRBV12-4; length: 12; CDR3: CASRGDREKLFF
J: TRBJ2-7; size: .; V: TRBV14; length: 14; CDR3: CASSQEIGGYEQYF
J: TRBJ2-1; size: medium-sized; V: TRBV20-1; length: 14; CDR3: CSAASGGGFNEQFF
J: TRBJ2-7; size: .; V: TRBV29-1; length: 13; CDR3: CSVEESRGDEQYF
J: TRBJ1-1; size: .; V: TRBV27; length: 17; CDR3: CASSLDGLYRAHTEAFF
J: TRBJ1-1; size: .; V: TRBV4-3; length: 14; CDR3: CASSQDYGGTEAFF
J: TRBJ1-4; size: .; V: TRBV7-9; length: 14; CDR3: CASRRQGGYEKLFF
J: TRBJ2-3; size: .; V: TRBV7-6; length: 12; CDR3: CASSLVADTQYF
J: TRBJ2-2; size: .; V: TRBV6-4; length: 16; CDR3: CASSEDSGGHAGELFF
J: TRBJ2-5; size: .; V: TRBV5-1; length: 14; CDR3: CASSLGDSQETQYF
J: TRBJ2-2; size: .; V: TRBV19; length: 14; CDR3: CATLGTRDTGELFF
J: TRBJ2-7; size: .; V: TRBV4-3; length: 15; CDR3: CASSPTGTGLYEQYF
J: TRBJ2-1; size: .; V: TRBV11-3; length: 17; CDR3: CASSPMKGQPSYNEQFF
J: TRBJ1-1; size: .; V: TRBV5-1; length: 13; CDR3: CASSGLENTEAFF
J: TRBJ2-1; size: .; V: TRBV28; length: 12; CDR3: CASSLRGGEQFF
J: TRBJ1-2; size: medium-sized; V: TRBV4-3; length: 13; CDR3: CASSPGAGTGYTF
J: TRBJ2-1; size: .; V: TRBV29-1; length: 15; CDR3: CSVGSGGYSYNEQFF
J: TRBJ1-3; size: .; V: TRBV9; length: 19; CDR3: CASSVVRGRRASSGNTIYF
J: TRBJ2-1; size: .; V: TRBV29-1; length: 12; CDR3: CSVTGARDEQFF
J: TRBJ2-1; size: .; V: TRBV11-2; length: 15; CDR3: CASSATSIIDNEQFF